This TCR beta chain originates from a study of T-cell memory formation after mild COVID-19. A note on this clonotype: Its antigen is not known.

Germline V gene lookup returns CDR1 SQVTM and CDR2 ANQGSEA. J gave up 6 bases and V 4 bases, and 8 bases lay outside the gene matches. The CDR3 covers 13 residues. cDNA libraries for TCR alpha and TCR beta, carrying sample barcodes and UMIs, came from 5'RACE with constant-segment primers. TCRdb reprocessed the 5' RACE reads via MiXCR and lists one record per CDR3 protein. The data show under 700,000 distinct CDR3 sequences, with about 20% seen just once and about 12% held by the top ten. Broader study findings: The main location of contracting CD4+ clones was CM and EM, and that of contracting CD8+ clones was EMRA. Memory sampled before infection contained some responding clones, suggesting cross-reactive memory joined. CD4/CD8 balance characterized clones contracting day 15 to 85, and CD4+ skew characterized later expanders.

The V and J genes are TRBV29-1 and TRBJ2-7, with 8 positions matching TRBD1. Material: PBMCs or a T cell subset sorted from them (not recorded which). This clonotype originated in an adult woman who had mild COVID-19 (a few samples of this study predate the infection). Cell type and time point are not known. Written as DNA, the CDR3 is TGCAGCGTTGTAATAGACAGGGGTAGCGAGCAGTACTTC. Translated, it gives CSVVIDRGSEQYF.